The sequence of this TCR beta chain was determined in a study of long-term antiretroviral therapy in people with HIV (dated by TCRdb to between 2021 and 2024). Study-level background: The earliest samples were collected about a decade before the 2015 WHO recommendation for immediate ART, when ART was typically delayed until CD4 counts fell. A retrospective serial study tested whether changes in peripheral blood TRB repertoire composition and diversity were associated with ART initiation and durable HIV suppression. No cross-contamination during QIAcube processing was seen in test extractions of a monoclonal T-cell line run alongside 33 polyclonal samples. Of the 30 to 35 participants with HIV, some 12 were female. From a few dozen adults with confirmed HIV infection, the cohort provided around 180 cryopreserved PBMC samples, gathered serially across a mean of around six years (range 1-12). Paper-wide results and their limitations: CDR3 length ranges in HIV repertoires were narrower than in controls, and network structure suggested an antigen-experienced repertoire with only a slight naive shift after ART. Limited PBMC availability meant only the TCR beta chain was sequenced, without alpha chain pairing. Expanded TRB clones identified before ART initiation dominated the repertoire at all time points, although this dominance fluctuated and declined in many PLHIV after ART. Because cell numbers in pre-ART samples were limited, unsorted PBMC were profiled instead of sorted CD4+ and CD8+ T cells. Samples dated from about 2004 to 2018, and the ART regimens used may be less effective than current ones. ART initiation was associated with a significant increase in TRB diversity, but diversity stayed significantly below transplant donor controls even after long-term ART. Inferences about post-ART repertoire changes were limited because no data were available on ART adherence, viral resistance or therapy changes.

Regarding this clone: No cognate antigen has been identified for it. Per-base qualities were not stored, and no clone one base away is much larger.

The germline V gene encodes CDR1 SGHTS and CDR2 YDEGEE. There are 14 amino acids in the CDR3, from cysteine to phenylalanine inclusive. The read is trimmed to its CDR3 DNA, 42 bases read in frame from base 1. V is pared back by 5 bases and J by 0 bases, with 6 bases lying between the germline termini. The immunoSEQ hsTCRB v3.0 assay was used at survey level resolution for TRB variable region sequencing. The targeted TRB sequencing depth was roughly 40,000-55,000 T-cell genomes per sample. Pooled TRB libraries were sequenced on an Illumina MiSeq with a v3 150-cycle kit. The source study handled its data this way. Repertoire analysis was performed in R inside a reproducible Nextflow workflow that covered QC, data transformation and analysis. LymphoSeq2, an R package for exploring AIRR-Seq data, was used to implement the custom analyses. A few samples that yielded fewer than 5000 total TRB sequences were excluded, so that approximately 170 HIV repertoires were analyzed. Among the roughly 180 retained HIV repertoires, 59 were collected before ART initiation and approximately 130 after ART initiation. Repertoires were downsampled to 5000 TRB nucleotide sequences, with summary statistics averaged over 100 downsampling iterations. The analysis kept only TRB sequences whose CDR3 regions were at least seven amino acids long. A Shannon entropy-derived clonality score and the Gini coefficient were used to measure diversity. In the repertoire networks, any two of the top 5000 CDR3 amino acid sequences were linked whenever the two sequences differed by an edit distance of one. Antigen specificity groups and MHC restriction were predicted for TRB CDR3 amino acid sequences with GLIPH2. CDR3 amino acid sequences were matched against VDJdb and McPAS-TCR to flag known CMV, EBV, HIV or tissue antigen associations. Pre-ART, post-ART and control groups were compared with Wilcoxon signed-rank tests and Holm-Bonferroni correction. Not all clones reach the TCRdb copy of this immuneACCESS table, which keeps in-frame sequences only. Checked studies attribute under half of the gap to unresolved V genes and leave the rest unexplained. D and trimming come from the DNA, and the V and J calls and clone size come from that table. This sample lists around 34,000 clones; about four fifths were detected once. Approximately 3.7% of the sample rests with the top ten.

Inclusion was restricted to participants for whom at least one PBMC sample before ART initiation and at least two post-ART samples were available. All participants with HIV were treated in the United States of America. Before DNA extraction, cryopreserved samples of about 0.95-10 million PBMC were thawed and then washed. At the time of the earliest PBMC sample, participants with HIV were aged between roughly 20 and 54 years. PBMC samples from each participant spanned 1-4 timepoints before ART initiation and 2-8 timepoints after ART initiation, with a median of 7 samples. Serial HIV viral load, CD4+ T-cell count, ART history and demographic data were obtained for every participant. Using a Qiagen kit on a QIAcube, genomic DNA was extracted from unsorted PBMC, with samples processed in batches of 12.

The V and J genes are TRBV5-8 and TRBJ2-6, with no confident D gene call. The sequenced sample was unsorted PBMCs, obtained 3 years after starting antiretroviral therapy. The clonotype was recovered from a man aged 45-60 years with HIV. The CDR3: CASRLTSGANVLTF. The bases read TGTGCCAGCAGATTAACCTCTGGGGCCAACGTCCTGACTTTC.